This T cell receptor (beta chain) was recorded in a study of OX40 agonist ivuxolimab in advanced cancers. Study results and caveats: The CD4+ and CD8+ T cells in the blood had expanded clonally by week 6 at 0.1 to 3.0 mg/kg.

Clones were sequenced by immunoSEQ multiplex PCR, and TCRdb holds only the in-frame ones, with some missing. The sample shows fewer than 30,000 clones, roughly four fifths of them seen only once. This CDR3 has 14 residues. Trimming took 3 bases from V and 6 from J, leaving 15 bases between them. Looked up from germline, CDR1 is SGDLS and CDR2 is YYNGEE. Remarks on this clone: Its antigen remains unidentified.

V usage is TRBV9 and J usage is TRBJ1-1; TRBD1 might be the D (6 bases). The source is an adult with an advanced solid tumor such as melanoma, head and neck, liver or kidney cancer. The sequencing here drew on CD4+ or CD8+ T cells sorted from blood, taken in a trial of the OX40 agonist ivuxolimab. In DNA, the CDR3 is TGTGCCAGCAGCGCCTCCGACAGGCGGTCTGAAGCTTTCTTT. Translated: CASSASDRRSEAFF.